The 32 T cell receptor beta chains listed next were all sequenced from one sample in a study of Ad26.COV2.S vaccination and SARS-CoV-2 variants. Treatment: approximately 18 received Ad26.COV2.S at low or high dose, single or two shots; 5 received placebo; per-sample allocation not given. The investigators took samples on day 63 after the first vaccine or placebo injection. Produced via immunoSEQ multiplex PCR; TCRdb's table is partial and in-frame only. The top ten clones hold about 3.3% of a sample with hundreds of thousands of clones, more than 75% of them seen once. Sequenced here: peripheral blood, sampled in a trial of Ad26.COV2.S vaccine versus placebo. The receptor source for this set is a person between 18 and 59 years old who received the Ad26.COV2.S COVID-19 vaccine or a placebo.

J is TRBJ2-7 and V is TRBV6-5; 7 bases align to TRBD2. Trimming removed 3 bases from V and 6 bases from J; junction bases left unmatched: 8. The CDR3 loop spans 14 amino acids. Germline V CDR1 and CDR2: MNHEY, SVGAGI. The CDR3 DNA is TGTGCCAGCAGTTATGGGACTAAACTGGGCGAGCAGTACTTC. Its translation: CASSYGTKLGEQYF.

The genes are TRBV14 and TRBJ2-5, with D maybe TRBD2 (5 bases). Per germline, CDR1 SGHDN and CDR2 FVKESK. Between the trimmed V and J ends, which lost 0 bases and 5 bases, there was a span of 13 bases. The CDR3 totals 15 residues. CDR3 amino acids: CASSQDLPGWETQYF. The CDR3 coding sequence is TGTGCCAGCAGCCAAGATCTTCCGGGGTGGGAGACCCAGTACTTC. Full variable domain (rest looked up from reference TRBV14 and TRBJ2-5): EAGVTQFPSHSVIEKGQTVTLRCDPISGHDNLYWYRRVMGKEIKFLLHFVKESKQDESGMPNNRFLAERTGGTYSTLKVQPAELEDSGVYFCASSQDLPGWETQYFGPGTRLLVL.

The rearrangement joins TRBV6-5 to TRBJ2-1; TRBD2 aligns across 9 bases. This CDR3 spans 15 amino acids. Losses at the gene ends were 7 bases for V and 5 bases for J; bases not matched to a gene: 9. Germline-derived CDR1 and CDR2 are MNHEY and SVGAGI. The CDR3 sequence is CASKISGSLDNEQFF. The DNA for the CDR3 is TGTGCCAGCAAAATTAGCGGGAGTCTCGACAATGAGCAGTTCTTC.

The V gene is TRBV18, the J gene TRBJ2-1; D possibly corresponds to TRBD2 (6 bases). The CDR3 length is 16 residues. CDR1 is KGHSH and CDR2 is LQKENI in the germline V gene. V dropped 3 bases and J dropped 4 bases, with 16 bases sitting between them. The CDR3 spells CASSPGTGRGYNEQFF. CDR3 coding DNA: TGTGCCAGCTCACCGGGGACGGGACGGGGGTACAATGAGCAGTTCTTC.

The chain uses TRBV7-9 and TRBJ2-1, with a possible D match to TRBD2 (6 bases). The germline V gene has CDR1 SEHNR and CDR2 FQNEAQ (reference sequence). With 4 bases removed from V and 2 bases from J, the gap between germline ends came to 12 bases. CDR3 size: 15 residues. The CDR3 is CASSSGLSTYNEQFF. Written as DNA, the CDR3 is TGTGCCAGCAGCTCCGGACTATCAACCTACAATGAGCAGTTCTTC. The complete variable domain, with remaining parts taken from reference TRBV7-9 and TRBJ2-1, reads DTGVSQNPRHKITKRGQNVTFRCDPISEHNRLYWYRQTLGQGPEFLTYFQNEAQLEKSRLLSDRFSAERPKGSFSTLEIQRTEQGDSAMYLCASSSGLSTYNEQFFGPGTRLTVL.

The chain recombines TRBV5-1 with TRBJ1-1, with 7 bases that match TRBD1. V trimming: 5 bases; J trimming: 5 bases; junction bases outside the gene matches: 15. The CDR3 runs 16 residues. Germline V CDR1 and CDR2: SGHRS, YFSETQ. CDR3 sequence (DNA): TGCGCCAGCAGGCCGGGACAGAACCATGGAAGTACTGAAGCTTTCTTT. Protein product: CASRPGQNHGSTEAFF. The full variable domain, completed using reference TRBV5-1 and TRBJ1-1, is KAGVTQTPRYLIKTRGQQVTLSCSPISGHRSVSWYQQTPGQGLQFLFEYFSETQRNKGNFPGRFSGRQFSNSRSEMNVSTLELGDSALYLCASRPGQNHGSTEAFFGQGTRLTVV.

The chain is built from TRBV5-1 and TRBJ2-3; 9 bases match TRBD2. CDR1 and CDR2 from the germline V gene are SGHRS and YFSETQ. The CDR3 has 16 amino acids. Trimming took 2 bases from V and 4 from J; bases not matched to a gene: 8. The CDR3 spells CASSFAGGPRADTQYF. In DNA, the CDR3 is TGCGCCAGCAGCTTTGCGGGAGGGCCGAGGGCAGATACGCAGTATTTT.

This rearrangement joins TRBV28 to TRBJ1-4; a weak D match, TRBD1 (5 bases). The V and J ends lost 4 bases and 0 bases respectively, with 12 bases between them. The CDR3 length is 16 residues. The germline V gene encodes CDR1 MDHEN and CDR2 SYDVKM. CDR3 region: CASSSLDSTTNEKLFF. The CDR3 DNA reads TGTGCCAGCAGTTCCCTCGACAGCACAACTAATGAAAAACTGTTTTTT.

This clone has only one observation. This chain connects TRBV11-2 to TRBJ1-3, with 8 bases identical to TRBD1. Germline V gene sequence: CDR1 SGHAT, CDR2 FQNNGV. The CDR3 covers 15 residues. Trimming at V came to 7 bases and at J to 0 bases, leaving 5 bases not matched to a gene. The CDR3 protein is CASIDRGVSGNTIYF. DNA for the CDR3: TGTGCCAGCATCGACAGGGGCGTCTCTGGAAACACCATATATTTT.

The J gene is TRBJ2-7, the V gene TRBV2; 11 bases line up with TRBD1. The CDR3 has 16 amino acids. Germline values: CDR1 SNHLY, CDR2 FYNNEI. Germline trimming cut 5 bases from V and 0 bases from J; bases unmatched to any gene: 6. CDR3 in amino acids: CASSFGDRGVSYEQYF. CDR3 bases: TGTGCCAGCAGTTTTGGGGACAGGGGGGTCTCCTACGAGCAGTACTTC.

V usage is TRBV7-9 and J usage is TRBJ2-5, with D possibly matching TRBD1 (6 bases). Trimming shortened V by 5 bases and J by 10 bases, and 14 bases separated the two germline ends. Germline CDR1 and CDR2: SEHNR and FQNEAQ (reference sequence). The CDR3 is made up of 12 amino acids. The CDR3 spells CASSRTQGDQYF. The CDR3 nucleotides are TGTGCCAGCAGCCGGACACAGGGTGACCAGTACTTC.

This chain joins TRBV6-6 and TRBJ2-3, with unresolved D. The germline V gene encodes CDR1 MNHNY and CDR2 SVGAGI (reference sequence). This CDR3 comprises 12 residues. V lost 6 bases to trimming and J lost 4 bases, with 8 bases between them. CDR3: CASSATPDTQYF. CDR3 DNA: TGTGCCAGCAGCGCCACCCCAGATACGCAGTATTTT.

The chain links TRBV19 to TRBJ2-1; the D call may be TRBD1 or TRBD2 (5 bases each). Germline CDR1 reads LNHDA; CDR2 reads SQIVND (reference sequence). V lost 1 base to trimming and J lost 4 bases, with 11 bases between them. The CDR3 is 15 residues long. DNA for the CDR3: TGTGCCAGTAGTATAGGAGTCGAGGGGTACAATGAGCAGTTCTTC. It yields the protein CASSIGVEGYNEQFF.

The chain recombines TRBV30 with TRBJ2-3; a possible D gene is TRBD2 (5 bases). This CDR3 contains 13 residues. The V gene's germline CDR1 is GTSNPN and CDR2 SVGIG (reference sequence). V was clipped by 0 bases and J by 3 bases, with 7 bases between them. CDR3: CAWSVRGTDTQYF. The CDR3 DNA is TGTGCCTGGAGTGTACGGGGAACAGATACGCAGTATTTT.

V and J are TRBV20-1 and TRBJ1-1; D is unclear. The V end was cut by 3 bases, the J end by 3 bases, with 5 bases between. The CDR3 is 11 residues long. In germline, CDR1 is DFQATT, CDR2 SNEGSKA (reference sequence). As DNA, the CDR3 is TGCAGTGCTAGTGGGGACACTGAAGCTTTCTTT. It codes for CSASGDTEAFF.

This rearrangement joins TRBV6-5 to TRBJ2-1; 7 bases fit TRBD1. The germline CDR1 and CDR2 sequences are MNHEY and SVGAGI. Germline trimming cut 7 bases from V and 7 bases from J; bases unmatched to any gene: 7. This CDR3 spans 13 amino acids. This CDR3 reads CASKRQGRNEQFF. CDR3 sequence (DNA): TGTGCCAGCAAAAGACAGGGAAGGAATGAGCAGTTCTTC.

This clone was detected only a few times. CDR3 sequence (DNA): TGTGCCAGCAGCATCCGGGACAGGGTATCTGGGGCCAACGTCCTGACTTTC. Protein sequence: CASSIRDRVSGANVLTF. The chain joins TRBV9 to TRBJ2-6, with 9 bases matching TRBD1. V was pared by 4 bases and J by 1 base, with 6 bases of the junction left unmatched. The CDR3 runs 17 residues. Germline lookup yields CDR1 SGDLS and CDR2 YYNGEE.

The chain uses TRBV7-9 and TRBJ1-1, with a tentative D call TRBD1 (6 bases). CDR1 is SEHNR and CDR2 is FQNEAQ in the germline V gene (reference sequence). Trimming stripped 3 bases from V and 11 bases from J, with 13 bases between. CDR3 size: 12 residues. The CDR3 loop is CASSFTGFWAFF. Written as DNA, the CDR3 is TGTGCCAGCAGCTTTACAGGGTTTTGGGCTTTCTTT.

The chain couples TRBV7-2 to TRBJ2-4; no clear D. The CDR3 is 11 amino acids. V shed 4 bases and J shed 5 bases, with 3 bases lying between them. The germline V gene has CDR1 SGHTA and CDR2 FQGNSA. CDR3 protein: CASSSQNIQYF. The CDR3 DNA reads as TGTGCCAGCAGCTCGCAAAACATTCAGTACTTC.

The table lists this clone with a few counts. V is TRBV27 and J is TRBJ2-2, with 9 positions matching TRBD1. The germline gives CDR1 MNHEY, CDR2 SMNVEV (reference sequence). Germline trimming cut 6 bases from V and 3 bases from J; bases unmatched to any gene: 5. The CDR3 consists of 15 residues. DNA of the CDR3: TGTGCCAGCAGATCGGGACAGGGAGACACCGGGGAGCTGTTTTTT. Protein product: CASRSGQGDTGELFF.

This chain connects TRBV5-8 to TRBJ2-2, with D unresolved. This CDR3 has 14 amino acids. CDR1 is SGHTS, CDR2 YDEGEE, per germline. V was shortened by 5 bases and J by 3 bases, with 11 bases between the two germline ends. CDR3 in DNA: TGTGCCAGCAGTCGAGGACGCTACACCGGGGAGCTGTTTTTT. Its protein is CASSRGRYTGELFF.

The chain carries TRBV11-2 and TRBJ2-7, with D maybe TRBD2 (5 bases). The V gene's germline CDR1 is SGHAT and CDR2 FQNNGV. Trimming pared 3 bases from V and 2 bases from J, leaving 14 bases between. The CDR3 length is 15 residues. The CDR3 nucleotides read TGTGCCAGCAGCTTGGAGGCTAGCAGAACCTACGAGCAGTACTTC. It is translated as CASSLEASRTYEQYF.

This chain links TRBV2 with TRBJ2-7; 7 bases are a match to TRBD2. The ends lost 1 base at V and 1 base at J; junction bases unmatched: 4. Germline loops: CDR1 SNHLY, CDR2 FYNNEI. The length of the CDR3 is 15 residues. CDR3 region: CASSEDLAESYEQYF. CDR3 DNA sequence: TGTGCCAGCAGTGAAGACCTAGCGGAATCCTACGAGCAGTACTTC.

The chain carries TRBV4-1 and TRBJ2-2, with a weak D call TRBD2 (6 bases). Trimming removed 1 base at V and 7 bases at J, with 10 bases between. The germline V gene encodes CDR1 MGHRA and CDR2 YSYEKL. The CDR3 is made up of 14 amino acids. The CDR3 spells CASSQGRDGGELFF. The DNA of the CDR3 is TGCGCCAGCAGCCAAGGGCGGGACGGCGGGGAGCTGTTTTTT.

The chain is built from TRBV5-4 and TRBJ1-2; possible D gene TRBD1, 5 bases. The germline V and J ends were trimmed by 2 bases and 4 bases, with 12 bases remaining between them. Looked up from germline, CDR1 is SGHNT and CDR2 is YYREEE (reference sequence). The CDR3 totals 14 residues. The CDR3 is CASSLVGLRYGYTF. The CDR3 coding sequence is TGTGCCAGCAGCTTAGTGGGACTCCGCTATGGCTACACCTTC.

A note on this clone: Additional DNA sequences in this sample encode the identical CDR3. The chain recombines TRBV6-2 or TRBV6-3 with TRBJ2-5; D gene unclear. Trimming removed 2 bases at V and 4 bases at J, with 2 bases between. CDR1 and CDR2 from the germline V gene are MNHEY and SVGEGT. The CDR3 covers 11 residues. DNA for the CDR3: TGTGCCAGCAGTTACGGAGAGACCCAGTACTTC. Encoded protein: CASSYGETQYF.

The chain uses TRBV5-1 and TRBJ1-2; D is unclear. V lost 0 bases and J 8 bases, leaving 8 bases between the germline ends. CDR1 is SGHRS, CDR2 YFSETQ, per germline. This CDR3 has 12 amino acids. This chain's CDR3 is CASSLGGLGYTF. The DNA for the CDR3 is TGCGCCAGCAGCTTGGGCGGGTTAGGCTACACCTTC.

The chain joins TRBV7-2 to TRBJ2-1, with 11 bases that match TRBD1. CDR1 and CDR2 from the germline V gene are SGHTA and FQGNSA. This CDR3 contains 17 residues. Losses at the gene ends were 6 bases for V and 7 bases for J; bases not matched to a gene: 14. In DNA form, the CDR3 reads TGTGCCAGCAGACCTCCTCGAGGGACAGGGGGGGGAAATGAGCAGTTCTTC. Translation gives CASRPPRGTGGGNEQFF.

The CDR3 here is CASSSRGTGQADTQYF. The CDR3 DNA reads as TGTGCCAGCAGTTCACGCGGGACAGGGCAGGCAGATACGCAGTATTTT. This sequence joins TRBV6-2 or TRBV6-3 and TRBJ2-3, with TRBD1 identical over 9 bases. V was clipped by 4 bases and J by 4 bases; unmatched bases: 9. The CDR3 has 16 amino acids. Germline CDR1 MNHEY, CDR2 SVGEGT.

The chain carries TRBV4-3 and TRBJ1-3; D remains ambiguous. The V and J ends lost 0 bases and 7 bases respectively, with 10 bases between them. Germline assignment: CDR1 LGHNA and CDR2 YSLEER. This CDR3 has 14 amino acids. CDR3 sequence: CASSQEAVGNTIYF. Here the CDR3 DNA reads TGCGCCAGCAGCCAAGAGGCAGTCGGGAACACCATATATTTT.

The count of this clone is one. DNA for the CDR3: TGTGCCAGCTCCCCCGACAGTCTCAACACCGGGGAGCTGTTTTTT. This gives the protein CASSPDSLNTGELFF. This chain links TRBV18 with TRBJ2-2, with a possible D match to TRBD1 (5 bases). Germline CDR1 and CDR2: KGHSH and LQKENI. The length of the CDR3 is 15 residues. V was cut by 6 bases and J by 2 bases, with 13 bases left in between.

The rearrangement uses TRBV6-5 and TRBJ1-1, with TRBD1 identical over 8 bases. The CDR3 covers 16 residues. J gave up 5 bases and V 0 bases, and 8 bases lay outside the gene matches. Germline CDR1 reads MNHEY; CDR2 reads SVGAGI. CDR3 in amino acids: CASSYSVQGAGTEAFF. The CDR3 DNA reads TGTGCCAGCAGTTACTCGGTCCAGGGGGCGGGGACTGAAGCTTTCTTT.